This passage covers 32 T cell receptor beta chains from one sample sequenced in a study of radiation and T cells in renal cell carcinoma. Treatment here: 15 Gy SBRT to primary tumor, nephrectomy 4 weeks later. The repertoire was sequenced with immunoSEQ multiplex PCR; TCRdb's copy has only in-frame clones and lacks some. The sample contains 20,000 or so clones, 40% to 55% of which appear only once. The source material was tumor tissue, sampled from a patient whose treatment included radiotherapy and nephrectomy. These receptors all come from a woman in her 50s with renal cell carcinoma.

The chain recombines TRBV4-1 with TRBJ1-1; D is ambiguous. In germline, CDR1 is MGHRA, CDR2 YSYEKL. The ends were cut back, 0 bases at V and 3 bases at J, with 8 bases in the middle. The CDR3 runs to 14 residues. DNA for the CDR3: TGCGCCAGCAGCCAAGATACACGAGACACTGAAGCTTTCTTT. Amino acid sequence: CASSQDTRDTEAFF.

In its sample, this clone was seen a few times. V gene TRBV2 combines with J gene TRBJ1-2, with D possibly TRBD1 on 5 matching bases. Per germline, CDR1 SNHLY and CDR2 FYNNEI. Between the trimmed V and J ends, which lost 2 bases and 4 bases, there was a span of 8 bases. CDR3 length: 13 residues. Written as DNA, the CDR3 is TGTGCCAGCAGTGAAAGCAGGGCCTATGGCTACACCTTC. Its translation: CASSESRAYGYTF.

This chain connects TRBV27 to TRBJ1-5; a possible D gene is TRBD1 (6 bases). Germline CDR1 and CDR2: MNHEY and SMNVEV (reference sequence). The CDR3 loop spans 15 amino acids. Deletions cut 4 bases from V and 7 bases from J, with 17 bases between. The CDR3 reads CASSSLQGFKQPQHF. CDR3 DNA sequence: TGTGCCAGCAGTTCATTACAGGGTTTCAAGCAGCCCCAGCATTTT.

V usage is TRBV5-4 and J usage is TRBJ2-2, with D possibly matching TRBD1 (5 bases). Between the trimmed V and J ends, which lost 1 base and 2 bases, there was a span of 9 bases. Germline loops: CDR1 SGHNT, CDR2 YYREEE (reference sequence). This CDR3 spans 15 amino acids. This CDR3 is CASSLPTGNTGELFF. Written as DNA, the CDR3 is TGTGCCAGCAGCTTGCCTACAGGCAACACCGGGGAGCTGTTTTTT.

The chain joins TRBV7-2 to TRBJ2-1; 10 bases agree with TRBD1. This CDR3 is 16 amino acids long. Unmatched junction bases numbered 8, after V lost 2 bases and J lost 7 bases. Germline V CDR1 and CDR2: SGHTA, FQGNSA. CDR3 loop: CASSLNTGTGVNEQFF. The CDR3 coding sequence is TGTGCCAGCAGCTTAAATACCGGGACAGGGGTAAATGAGCAGTTCTTC.

The chain uses TRBV9 and TRBJ2-1, with D possibly being TRBD1 (5 bases). V was clipped by 4 bases and J by 10 bases, with 6 bases between them. The CDR3 totals 10 residues. CDR1 and CDR2 from the germline V gene are SGDLS and YYNGEE. The CDR3 sequence: CASSKGEQFF. For the CDR3, the DNA is TGTGCCAGCAGCAAGGGGGAGCAGTTCTTC.

The chain combines TRBV4-2 with TRBJ1-5; a weak D match, TRBD1 (5 bases). Per the germline V gene, CDR1 is LGHNA and CDR2 is YNFKEQ. Trimming removed 3 bases at V and 3 bases at J, with 6 bases between. This CDR3 is 13 amino acids long. This CDR3 reads CASSQDTNQPQHF. The CDR3 DNA is TGTGCCAGCAGCCAGGACACCAATCAGCCCCAGCATTTT.

The rearrangement links TRBV7-6 to TRBJ2-7; TRBD2 is a possible D gene (6 bases). Germline CDR1 is SGHVS and CDR2 is FNYEAQ. Trimming removed 4 bases from V and 4 bases from J, with 14 bases in between. The CDR3 is made up of 14 amino acids. The CDR3 DNA reads TGTGCCAGCAGCTCCCGGTTTGGGGGGTACGAGCAGTACTTC. It is translated as CASSSRFGGYEQYF.

This clone has just one count. The chain carries TRBV2 and TRBJ2-2; D is tentatively TRBD1 or TRBD2 (7 bases each). This CDR3 has 14 amino acids. The ends were cut back, 7 bases at V and 2 bases at J, with 11 bases in the middle. The germline V gene encodes CDR1 SNHLY and CDR2 FYNNEI. The CDR3 DNA reads TGTGCCAGCAAGCGGGACAGCAACACCGGGGAGCTGTTTTTT. Translated: CASKRDSNTGELFF.

The V call is TRBV5-1, the J call TRBJ2-1; TRBD1 matches at 8 bases. Germline CDR1 reads SGHRS; CDR2 reads YFSETQ. This CDR3 spans 15 amino acids. J gave up 4 bases and V 2 bases, and 5 bases lay outside the gene matches. CDR3: CASSFETGVYNEQFF. The CDR3 DNA reads TGCGCCAGCAGCTTCGAGACAGGGGTATACAATGAGCAGTTCTTC.

J is TRBJ1-6 and V is TRBV6-5; D remains ambiguous. The CDR3 runs to 14 residues. Trimming cost V 4 bases and J 5 bases, with 9 bases left between them. CDR1 and CDR2 (germline): MNHEY, SVGAGI. DNA for the CDR3: TGTGCCAGCAGTTTACTCGGGGATAATTCACCCCTCCACTTT. Amino acids: CASSLLGDNSPLHF.

The J gene is TRBJ2-3, the V gene TRBV7-3, with TRBD2 identical over 10 bases. Germline assignment: CDR1 SGHTA and CDR2 FQGTGA. V lost 4 bases to trimming and J lost 1 base; unmatched junction nucleotides: 5. CDR3 length: 16 residues. The CDR3 sequence: CASSSIAGGGTDTQYF. The DNA of the CDR3 is TGTGCCAGCAGCTCAATAGCGGGGGGTGGCACAGATACGCAGTATTTT.

This sequence joins TRBV5-4 and TRBJ1-4, with D uncertain. The CDR3 consists of 15 residues. V was cut by 4 bases and J by 4 bases, with 14 bases left in between. From germline, CDR1 is SGHNT and CDR2 YYREEE (reference sequence). CDR3 nucleotides: TGTGCCAGCAGCCCCAAGGACGGATTTAATGAAAAACTGTTTTTT. Encoded protein: CASSPKDGFNEKLFF.

The table lists this clone with a few counts. The chain combines TRBV19 with TRBJ1-5, with D possibly matching TRBD1 (6 bases). Per germline, CDR1 LNHDA and CDR2 SQIVND (reference sequence). Trimming took 8 bases from V and 11 from J, leaving 28 bases between them. The CDR3 has 16 residues. The CDR3 nucleotides read TGTGCCAGTCTCGGGGTTGGGGGGCCTTTTCAATCAGCCCAGCATTTT. This encodes CASLGVGGPFQSAQHF.

The J gene is TRBJ1-5, the V gene TRBV5-5; 10 bases map to TRBD1. This CDR3 comprises 20 residues. V lost 0 bases to trimming and J lost 4 bases; unmatched junction nucleotides: 16. The V gene's germline CDR1 is SGHKS and CDR2 YYEKEE (reference sequence). The CDR3 spells CASSLVPRTGGAGRNQPQHF. The CDR3 nucleotides read TGTGCCAGCAGCTTGGTACCTCGGACAGGGGGTGCCGGGCGGAATCAGCCCCAGCATTTT.

The genes are TRBV7-2 and TRBJ1-1; D is ambiguous. The CDR3 sequence is 13 residues long. V was clipped by 6 bases and J by 1 base, with 9 bases between them. Germline CDR1 is SGHTA and CDR2 is FQGNSA. The chain's CDR3 is CASRPDGNTEAFF. The CDR3 DNA is TGTGCCAGCAGACCTGACGGGAACACTGAAGCTTTCTTT.

The sample holds a few counts of this clone. This chain uses TRBV19 with TRBJ1-1; no clear D gene. V was clipped by 3 bases and J by 1 base, with 12 bases between them. This CDR3 has 15 amino acids. Per the germline V gene, CDR1 is LNHDA and CDR2 is SQIVND (reference sequence). CDR3 in DNA: TGTGCCAGTAGTATTAGTGTGGCTGCGAACACTGAAGCTTTCTTT. It codes for CASSISVAANTEAFF.

The J gene is TRBJ2-5, the V gene TRBV5-1, with 7 bases aligning to TRBD1. The CDR3 spans 14 residues. Trimming cost V 2 bases and J 2 bases; bases outside gene matches: 3. Germline assignment: CDR1 SGHRS and CDR2 YFSETQ. The CDR3 sequence: CASSFGTVQETQYF. The CDR3 DNA reads TGCGCCAGCAGCTTCGGGACAGTTCAAGAGACCCAGTACTTC.

About this clone: Different DNA sequences within this sample yield the same CDR3. The V gene is TRBV5-6, the J gene TRBJ1-1; tentative D call: TRBD1 (5 bases). The germline gives CDR1 SGHDT, CDR2 YYEEEE. This CDR3 has 13 amino acids. The V and J ends lost 4 bases and 0 bases respectively, with 7 bases between them. The CDR3 loop is CASSGTLNTEAFF. The CDR3 region has the DNA TGTGCCAGCAGCGGGACGTTGAACACTGAAGCTTTCTTT.

This sequence joins TRBV7-9 and TRBJ1-4; D may be TRBD1 (5 bases). The germline V gene has CDR1 SEHNR and CDR2 FQNEAQ (reference sequence). V lost 5 bases, J lost 4 bases, and 20 bases lay in between. This CDR3 is built from 17 residues. The DNA of the CDR3 is TGTGCCAGCAGCCCATACCTTAGGGGACCGATTAATGAAAAACTGTTTTTT. Translating it yields CASSPYLRGPINEKLFF. The complete variable domain, with remaining parts taken from reference TRBV7-9 and TRBJ1-4, reads DTGVSQNPRHKITKRGQNVTFRCDPISEHNRLYWYRQTLGQGPEFLTYFQNEAQLEKSRLLSDRFSAERPKGSFSTLEIQRTEQGDSAMYLCASSPYLRGPINEKLFFGSGTQLSVL.

CDR3 coding DNA: TGTGCCAGCAGCCCCAAGCTAGCCAAAAACATTCAGTACTTC. Protein: CASSPKLAKNIQYF. The chain uses TRBV9 and TRBJ2-4; no reliable D call. Germline V CDR1 and CDR2: SGDLS, YYNGEE. The V gene lost 4 bases and the J gene lost 0 bases, with 8 bases spanning the gap. This CDR3 spans 14 amino acids.

This clone was detected a few times. This chain links TRBV19 with TRBJ1-3; possibly TRBD1 for D (5 bases). Between the trimmed V and J ends, which lost 5 bases and 1 base, there was a span of 9 bases. The CDR3 has 14 amino acids. Germline V gene lookup returns CDR1 LNHDA and CDR2 SQIVND (reference sequence). The CDR3 protein is CASSFRGSGNTIYF. The CDR3 coding sequence is TGTGCCAGTAGTTTTCGGGGGTCTGGAAACACCATATATTTT. Combining the CDR3 with reference TRBV19 and TRBJ1-3 gives the whole variable domain DGGITQSPKYLFRKEGQNVTLSCEQNLNHDAMYWYRQDPGQGLRLIYYSQIVNDFQKGDIAEGYSVSREKKESFPLTVTSAQKNPTAFYLCASSFRGSGNTIYFGEGSWLTVV.

This chain links TRBV18 with TRBJ2-3; TRBD2 aligns across 9 bases. CDR3 length: 17 amino acids. Germline V CDR1 and CDR2: KGHSH, LQKENI. The ends lost 1 base at V and 1 base at J; junction bases unmatched: 6. CDR3 sequence reads: CASSPQGLAGGTDTQYF. DNA of the CDR3: TGTGCCAGCTCACCACAGGGATTAGCGGGGGGCACAGATACGCAGTATTTT.

The chain employs TRBV5-1 and TRBJ1-2; D may be TRBD1 (5 bases). The CDR3 extends over 15 amino acids. Germline CDR1 SGHRS, CDR2 YFSETQ. V was trimmed by 4 bases and J by 4 bases, leaving 17 bases between them. CDR3 DNA: TGCGCCAGCAGCATAGCTCTAGGGGAAAGCTATGGCTACACCTTC. Protein: CASSIALGESYGYTF.

The chain couples TRBV19 to TRBJ1-1, with D uncertain. The germline V gene encodes CDR1 LNHDA and CDR2 SQIVND (reference sequence). Between the trimmed V and J ends, which lost 5 bases and 0 bases, there was a span of 16 bases. The length of the CDR3 is 16 residues. This CDR3 is CASSVGGSRVNTEAFF. CDR3 bases: TGTGCCAGTAGTGTGGGAGGATCCCGCGTGAACACTGAAGCTTTCTTT.

The gene calls are TRBV6-5 and TRBJ1-6, with 7 nucleotides matching TRBD1. This CDR3 is 13 amino acids long. J lost 5 bases, V lost 6 bases, and 1 base had no gene match. Germline values: CDR1 MNHEY, CDR2 SVGAGI. The CDR3: CASRGQNNSPLHF. As DNA, the CDR3 is TGTGCCAGCAGGGGACAGAATAATTCACCCCTCCACTTT.

The chain carries TRBV7-8 and TRBJ1-5; maybe TRBD1 (5 bases). V was trimmed by 7 bases and J by 5 bases, leaving 15 bases between them. Germline V CDR1 and CDR2: SGHVS, FQNEAQ. This CDR3 has 14 amino acids. In DNA, the CDR3 is TGTGCCAGCACTTCCGCTCTAGGGGATCAGCCCCAGCATTTT. Translating gives CASTSALGDQPQHF.

This clone showed up just a few times. This chain joins TRBV9 and TRBJ2-1, with 8 positions matching TRBD2. The V segment lost 4 bases and the J segment 4 bases; nucleotides outside the gene matches: 7. The V gene's germline CDR1 is SGDLS and CDR2 YYNGEE. The CDR3 loop spans 15 amino acids. The CDR3 DNA reads TGTGCCAGCAGCCCCACCGGGACTAGGTACAATGAGCAGTTCTTC. This sequence encodes CASSPTGTRYNEQFF.

The chain has TRBV9 and TRBJ2-5, with 14 bases fitting TRBD2. The CDR3 has 17 amino acids. The ends lost 2 bases at V and 2 bases at J; junction bases unmatched: 5. Germline V lookup: CDR1 SGDLS, CDR2 YYNGEE. The CDR3 protein is CASSVGLAGGDQETQYF. CDR3 sequence (DNA): TGTGCCAGCAGCGTCGGACTAGCGGGGGGAGATCAAGAGACCCAGTACTTC. Variable domain in full (rest from reference TRBV9 and TRBJ2-5): DSGVTQTPKHLITATGQRVTLRCSPRSGDLSVYWYQQSLDQGLQFLIQYYNGEERAKGNILERFSAQQFPDLHSELNLSSLELGDSALYFCASSVGLAGGDQETQYFGPGTRLLVL.

The genes are TRBV7-6 and TRBJ1-1; D not certain. The CDR3 consists of 13 residues. Trimming pared 5 bases from V and 7 bases from J, leaving 14 bases between. CDR1 is SGHVS and CDR2 is FNYEAQ in the germline V gene. The CDR3 reads CASSRFYGVEAFF. The CDR3 DNA sequence: TGTGCCAGCAGCCGCTTCTACGGGGTTGAAGCTTTCTTT.

This rearrangement joins TRBV4-2 to TRBJ2-1, with 12 bases aligning to TRBD2. CDR1 and CDR2 from the germline V gene are LGHNA and YNFKEQ. The V segment lost 1 base and the J segment 5 bases; nucleotides outside the gene matches: 3. CDR3 length equals 16 residues. CDR3 protein: CASSQGTSGADNEQFF. CDR3 DNA sequence: TGTGCCAGCAGCCAAGGGACTAGCGGGGCCGACAATGAGCAGTTCTTC.

J is TRBJ1-2 and V is TRBV14; 7 nucleotides line up with TRBD1. V lost 4 bases and J lost 2; bases outside the gene matches: 10. Germline assignment: CDR1 SGHDN and CDR2 FVKESK. CDR3 length: 16 amino acids. CDR3 in amino acids: CASSPLTQGNNYGYTF. The CDR3 region has the DNA TGTGCCAGCAGCCCCCTCACACAGGGGAACAACTATGGCTACACCTTC.